The clone carrying this T cell receptor beta chain appeared a few times. This sample stems from a study of identical twins. A universal primer site was created by template switching, with the cDNA bearing unique molecular identifiers. One entry per CDR3 protein results from TCRdb running MiXCR on the 5' RACE reads. The sample has under 250,000 distinct CDR3 sequences, 7.5% seen once. Donors were all healthy Caucasians. Trimming took off 0 bases at V and 7 bases at J, with 14 bases between the two ends. The CDR3 covers 15 residues. CDR1 SGHDT and CDR2 YYEEEE come from the germline V gene. The same specimen was also included in a second study, on yellow fever vaccine responses in identical twins. That paper states: Reportedly, twins showed a vaccine T cell response that looked partly convergent and partly personalized.

This TCR was recovered from a woman aged 18-35 years in good health. The chain is built from TRBV5-6 and TRBJ2-1, with D tentatively TRBD1 or TRBD2 (5 bases each). The sample taken for sequencing was CD8+ T cells sorted from blood. The CDR3 DNA is TGTGCCAGCAGCTTGGCTTGGGGGTCTATTAATGAGCAGTTCTTC. It yields the protein CASSLAWGSINEQFF.